This TCR beta chain was observed in a study of T cells expressing NK-cell markers. With UMIs, 5'RACE template switching was used to make TCR beta cDNA. TCRdb re-called the 5' RACE reads; every CDR3 protein appears as one record, without DNA. The sample holds about 260,000 distinct CDR3 sequences. Germline assignment: CDR1 MRHNA and CDR2 SNTAGT. The CDR3 runs to 14 residues. This TCR was recovered from a woman between 18 and 75 years old in good health. V and J are TRBV6-4 and TRBJ1-1. Sample: blood T cells: a sorted CD56 or NKG2C T cell subset, CD4+ or CD8+ T cells, or bulk PBMC T cells (not recorded which). The CDR3 loop is CASSEYSGNTEAFF.